Shown below are 10 T cell receptor beta chains from a single sample sequenced in a study of cytomegalovirus exposure and HLA in healthy donors. The PCR employed 60 Vbeta primers together with 13 Jbeta primers. Assay: immunoSEQ multiplex PCR; the TCRdb copy retains only in-frame clones and omits some. The data hold 95,000 to 130,000 clones, with 8.5% to 10% observed a single time. The sample was PBMCs. The origin of the receptors is a man aged 30-40 years in good health and CMV-seronegative.

The chain is built from TRBV2 and TRBJ1-3; D unclear. The CDR3 runs to 11 residues. Germline V gene lookup returns CDR1 SNHLY and CDR2 FYNNEI. V was shortened by 6 bases and J by 4 bases, with 4 bases between the two germline ends. The CDR3 DNA is TGTGCCAGCAGCTACGGAAACACCATATATTTT. This translates into CASSYGNTIYF.

The rearrangement links TRBV28 to TRBJ2-3; D unresolved. Germline-derived CDR1 and CDR2 are MDHEN and SYDVKM. Trimming removed 3 bases at V and 7 bases at J, with 11 bases between. CDR3 length equals 13 residues. For the CDR3, the DNA is TGTGCCAGCAGTTTGCCCGCGCGGTATACGCAGTATTTT. It encodes CASSLPARYTQYF.

This chain connects TRBV28 to TRBJ1-5, with TRBD1 identical over 8 bases. This CDR3 is 15 amino acids long. From germline, CDR1 is MDHEN and CDR2 SYDVKM. The J segment lost 1 base and the V segment lost 6 bases, leaving 5 bases of the junction unmatched. The CDR3 nucleotides read TGTGCCAGCAGATCAGGGGGCGAGAGCAATCAGCCCCAGCATTTT. Protein sequence: CASRSGGESNQPQHF.

The chain combines TRBV29-1 with TRBJ2-2; perhaps TRBD1 as D (6 bases). V lost 3 bases, J lost 4 bases, and 12 bases lay in between. The CDR3 sequence is 14 residues long. Germline-derived CDR1 and CDR2 are SQVTM and ANQGSEA. The CDR3 region is CSVELGARTGELFF. As DNA, the CDR3 is TGCAGCGTTGAGTTGGGGGCGCGCACCGGGGAGCTGTTTTTT.

This clone turned up a few times. This sequence joins TRBV4-2 and TRBJ2-5, with 12 bases aligning to TRBD2. The germline V gene encodes CDR1 LGHNA and CDR2 YNFKEQ. Trimming at V came to 1 base and at J to 1 base, leaving 1 base not matched to a gene. The CDR3 runs 16 residues. CDR3 in DNA: TGTGCCAGCAGCCAAGGGACTAGCGGGGTCCAAGAGACCCAGTACTTC. It is translated as CASSQGTSGVQETQYF.

This clone has just a few counts. This sequence joins TRBV6-5 and TRBJ1-1; D might be TRBD1 (6 bases). Germline V gene lookup returns CDR1 MNHEY and CDR2 SVGAGI. This CDR3 contains 15 residues. V was shortened by 0 bases and J by 11 bases, with 19 bases between the two germline ends. The CDR3 DNA reads as TGTGCCAGCAGTTACTCCACGAACCTGATGAGGGGGGCTTTCTTT. Its protein product is CASSYSTNLMRGAFF.

The J gene is TRBJ2-7, the V gene TRBV10-2; the match to TRBD2 covers 14 bases. Germline V gene lookup returns CDR1 WSHSY and CDR2 SAAADI. The ends lost 3 bases at V and 6 bases at J; junction bases unmatched: 10. The CDR3 is made up of 17 amino acids. The CDR3, as DNA: TGCGCCAGCAGTGACAAGGGACTAGCGGGAGCGTATGGCGAGCAGTACTTC. Encoded protein: CASSDKGLAGAYGEQYF.

The V call is TRBV19, the J call TRBJ2-4, with D unresolved. In germline, CDR1 is LNHDA, CDR2 SQIVND (reference sequence). Between the trimmed V and J ends, which lost 5 bases and 3 bases, there was a span of 14 bases. CDR3 length: 15 residues. The CDR3 spells CASSPAVRGKNIQYF. The CDR3 DNA sequence: TGTGCCAGTAGTCCCGCTGTGCGCGGCAAAAACATTCAGTACTTC.

This clone occurred a few times. The rearrangement uses TRBV7-9 and TRBJ1-2; TRBD1 aligns across 8 bases. Trimming cost V 5 bases and J 4 bases; bases outside gene matches: 6. This CDR3 region has 14 residues. Germline V CDR1 and CDR2: SEHNR, FQNEAQ (reference sequence). Here the CDR3 DNA reads TGTGCCAGCAGCGCGGGGCAGGGGGCCTATGGCTACACCTTC. Its translation is CASSAGQGAYGYTF.

This rearrangement joins TRBV5-1 to TRBJ2-3, with a possible D match to TRBD2 (5 bases). V gave up 0 bases and J gave up 5 bases, with 13 bases separating them. From germline, CDR1 is SGHRS and CDR2 YFSETQ. The CDR3 sequence is 15 residues long. In DNA form, the CDR3 reads TGCGCCAGCAGCTTGGGTCCCGTTGCGGGAGATACGCAGTATTTT. Translation: CASSLGPVAGDTQYF.